This T cell receptor beta chain appears in the sequencing data of a study of preoperative IRX-2 immunotherapy in early breast cancer. Per germline, CDR1 MNHEY and CDR2 SMNVEV (reference sequence). Trimming left V 5 bases short and J 7 bases short, with 18 bases between. This CDR3 spans 15 amino acids. As to treatment: preoperative locoregional IRX-2 cytokine immunotherapy. This phase Ib study tested locoregional IRX-2 cytokine immunotherapy given before surgery. Some clones are missing from TCRdb's copy, which holds only in-frame ones; the method was immunoSEQ multiplex PCR. The table lists roughly 43,000 clones, about 95% of them singletons.

The source of this sequence is a human donor with breast cancer. This chain connects TRBV27 to TRBJ1-5; TRBD1 is a possible D gene (5 bases). Source: tumor tissue, taken after IRX-2 immunotherapy. The CDR3: CASSRLWGENQPQHF. CDR3 coding DNA: TGTGCCAGCAGTAGGTTGTGGGGCGAAAACCAGCCCCAGCATTTT.